Listed here are 2 T cell receptor beta chains from one sample, sequenced in a study of blood T cell repertoires in COVID-19 (TCRdb year 2020). The protocol used for the library was the immunoSEQ multiplex PCR assay. The immuneACCESS repertoire file appears here via TCRdb, limited to in-frame rearrangements. These files lack a portion of the clones; in checked studies, under half of the deficit traces to unresolved V genes, and the cause of the others is not known. This sample has about 220,000 clones in its table, and roughly 80% of those were observed once. The leading ten clones occupy about 20% of the sample. The specimen was peripheral blood. All receptors come from a man in his thirties or forties with active or convalescent COVID-19.

The chain employs TRBV5-1 and TRBJ2-7; 11 bases are shared with TRBD2. Germline V CDR1 and CDR2: SGHRS, YFSETQ. V lost 1 base to trimming and J lost 7 bases; unmatched junction nucleotides: 7. The CDR3 is 15 residues long. CDR3 protein: CASSLSTSGAGEQYF. CDR3 in DNA: TGCGCCAGCAGCTTGTCGACTAGCGGGGCGGGAGAGCAGTACTTC.

This clone is a singleton in its sample. The rearrangement links TRBV30 to TRBJ1-4, with D maybe TRBD1 (6 bases). The CDR3 consists of 13 residues. Germline-derived CDR1 and CDR2 are GTSNPN and SVGIG (reference sequence). Trimming left V 2 bases short and J 7 bases short, with 11 bases between. Here the CDR3 reads CAWSNRVSEKLFF. The CDR3 coding sequence is TGTGCCTGGAGTAACAGGGTTAGTGAAAAACTGTTTTTT.